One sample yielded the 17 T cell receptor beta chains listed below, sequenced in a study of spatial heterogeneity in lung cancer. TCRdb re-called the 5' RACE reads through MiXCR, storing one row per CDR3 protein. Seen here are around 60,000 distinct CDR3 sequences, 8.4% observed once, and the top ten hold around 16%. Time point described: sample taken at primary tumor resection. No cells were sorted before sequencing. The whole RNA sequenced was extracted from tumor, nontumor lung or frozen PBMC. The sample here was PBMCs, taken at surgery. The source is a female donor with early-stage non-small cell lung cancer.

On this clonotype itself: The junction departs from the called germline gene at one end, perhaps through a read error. The CDR3 bases are TGTGCTAGCAGACCAACAGGGGGCCCAGAGACCCAGTACTTC. It encodes CASRPTGGPETQYF. The chain is built from TRBV7-7 and TRBJ2-5; 9 nucleotides agree with TRBD1. Germline V gene data show CDR1 as SSHAT and CDR2 as FNYEAQ (reference sequence). The CDR3 is 14 residues long.

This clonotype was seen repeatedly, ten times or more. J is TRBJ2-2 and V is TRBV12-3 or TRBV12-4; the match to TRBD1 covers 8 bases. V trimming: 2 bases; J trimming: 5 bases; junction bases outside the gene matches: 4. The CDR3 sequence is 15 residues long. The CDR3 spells CASSLYDRGTGELFF. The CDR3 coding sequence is TGTGCCAGCAGTTTATATGACAGGGGAACCGGGGAGCTGTTTTTT.

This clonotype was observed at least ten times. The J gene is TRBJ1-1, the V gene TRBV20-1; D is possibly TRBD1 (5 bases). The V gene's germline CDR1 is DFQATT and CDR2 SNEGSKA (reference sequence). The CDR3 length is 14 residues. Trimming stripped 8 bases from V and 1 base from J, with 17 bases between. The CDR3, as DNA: TGCAGTCCTCGGGGACGGTCAGGGAACACTGAAGCTTTCTTT. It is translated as CSPRGRSGNTEAFF.

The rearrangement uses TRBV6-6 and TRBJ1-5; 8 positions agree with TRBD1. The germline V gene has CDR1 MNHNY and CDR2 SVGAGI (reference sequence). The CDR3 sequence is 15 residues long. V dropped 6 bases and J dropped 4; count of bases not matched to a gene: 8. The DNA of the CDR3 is TGTGCCAGCAGACCACCAGGGGGCCTTAATCAGCCCCAGCATTTT. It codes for CASRPPGGLNQPQHF.

CDR3 in amino acids: CASSLWSGSSREVGGAFF. The CDR3 bases are TGTGCCAGCAGTTTATGGTCGGGGAGCTCCAGGGAAGTGGGGGGAGCTTTCTTT. This rearrangement joins TRBV28 to TRBJ1-1; a possible D gene is TRBD1 (5 bases). The CDR3 is made up of 18 amino acids. The ends were cut back, 0 bases at V and 10 bases at J, with 27 bases in the middle. CDR1 MDHEN and CDR2 SYDVKM come from the germline V gene.

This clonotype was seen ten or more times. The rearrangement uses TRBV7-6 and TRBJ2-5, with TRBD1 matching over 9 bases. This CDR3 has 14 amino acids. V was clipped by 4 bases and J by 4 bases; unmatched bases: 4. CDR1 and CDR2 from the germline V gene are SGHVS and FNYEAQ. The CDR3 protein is CASSYTGGGETQYF. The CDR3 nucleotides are TGTGCCAGCAGCTACACAGGGGGCGGAGAGACCCAGTACTTC.

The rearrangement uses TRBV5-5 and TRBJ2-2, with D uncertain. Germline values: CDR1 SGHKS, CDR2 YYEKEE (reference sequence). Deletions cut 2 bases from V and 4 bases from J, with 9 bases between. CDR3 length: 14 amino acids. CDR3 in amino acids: CASSLQWSTGELFF. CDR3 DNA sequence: TGTGCCAGCAGCTTACAGTGGAGCACCGGGGAGCTGTTTTTT.

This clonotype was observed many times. As DNA, the CDR3 is TGCAGTGCTAATATATACAATGAGCAGTTCTTC. Translated: CSANIYNEQFF. The V gene is TRBV20-1, the J gene TRBJ2-1; D remains unclear. This CDR3 contains 11 residues. The V and J ends lost 4 bases and 4 bases respectively, with 5 bases between them. Per germline, CDR1 DFQATT and CDR2 SNEGSKA (reference sequence).

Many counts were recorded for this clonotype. The chain's CDR3 is CASKTQGENYQPQHF. The CDR3, as DNA: TGTGCCAGCAAGACCCAGGGGGAGAACTATCAGCCCCAGCATTTT. The chain has TRBV2 and TRBJ1-5; 7 nucleotides align to TRBD1. The length of the CDR3 is 15 residues. Germline values: CDR1 SNHLY, CDR2 FYNNEI. V gave up 7 bases and J gave up 5 bases; unmatched junction bases: 11.

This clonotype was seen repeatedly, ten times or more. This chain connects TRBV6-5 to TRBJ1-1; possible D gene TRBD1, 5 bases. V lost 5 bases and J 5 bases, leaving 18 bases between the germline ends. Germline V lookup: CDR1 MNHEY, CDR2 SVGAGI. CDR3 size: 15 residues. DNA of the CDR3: TGTGCCAGCAGTCGACTGGGGAGGGGCGAGACTGAAGCTTTCTTT. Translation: CASSRLGRGETEAFF.

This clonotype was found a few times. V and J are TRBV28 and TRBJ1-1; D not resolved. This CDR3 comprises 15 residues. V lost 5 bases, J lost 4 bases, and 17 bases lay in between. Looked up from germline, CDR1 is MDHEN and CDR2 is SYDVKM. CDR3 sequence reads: CASSPPTPSRTEAFF. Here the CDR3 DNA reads TGTGCCAGCAGTCCGCCGACCCCCAGTCGCACTGAAGCTTTCTTT. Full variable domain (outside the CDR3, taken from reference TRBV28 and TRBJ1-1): DVKVTQSSRYLVKRTGEKVFLECVQDMDHENMFWYRQDPGLGLRLIYFSYDVKMKEKGDIPEGYSVSREKKERFSLILESASTNQTSMYLCASSPPTPSRTEAFFGQGTRLTVV.

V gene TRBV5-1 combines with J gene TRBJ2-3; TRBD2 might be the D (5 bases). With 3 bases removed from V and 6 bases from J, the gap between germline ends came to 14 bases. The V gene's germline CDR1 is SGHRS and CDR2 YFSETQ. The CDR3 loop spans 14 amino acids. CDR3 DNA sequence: TGCGCCAGCAGCTCCTCTGGACTTTGGGATACGCAGTATTTT. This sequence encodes CASSSSGLWDTQYF.

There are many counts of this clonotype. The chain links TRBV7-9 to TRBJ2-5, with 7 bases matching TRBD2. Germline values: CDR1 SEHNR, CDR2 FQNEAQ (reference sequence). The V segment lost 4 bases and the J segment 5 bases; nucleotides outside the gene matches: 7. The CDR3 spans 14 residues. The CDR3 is CASSSLAVGETQYF. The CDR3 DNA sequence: TGTGCCAGCAGCTCGCTAGCGGTGGGGGAGACCCAGTACTTC.

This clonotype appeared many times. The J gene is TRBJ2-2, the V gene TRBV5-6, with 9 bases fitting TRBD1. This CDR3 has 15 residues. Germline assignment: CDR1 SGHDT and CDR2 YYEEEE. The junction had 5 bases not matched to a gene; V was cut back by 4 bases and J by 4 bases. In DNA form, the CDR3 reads TGTGCCAGCAGCGAAACAGGGGGCCGCACCGGGGAGCTGTTTTTT. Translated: CASSETGGRTGELFF.

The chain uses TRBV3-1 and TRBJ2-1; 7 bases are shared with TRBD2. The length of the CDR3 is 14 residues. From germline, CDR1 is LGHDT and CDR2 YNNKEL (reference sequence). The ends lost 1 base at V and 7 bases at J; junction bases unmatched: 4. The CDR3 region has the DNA TGTGCCAGCAGCCAAGGACTAGCCCAGAATGAGCAGTTCTTC. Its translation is CASSQGLAQNEQFF.

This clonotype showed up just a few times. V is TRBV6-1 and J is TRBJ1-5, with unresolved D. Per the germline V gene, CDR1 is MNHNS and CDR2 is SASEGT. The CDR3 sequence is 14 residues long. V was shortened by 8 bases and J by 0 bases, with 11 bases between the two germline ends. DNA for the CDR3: TGTGCCAGCCAGCCATCCTATAGCAATCAGCCCCAGCATTTT. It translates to CASQPSYSNQPQHF.

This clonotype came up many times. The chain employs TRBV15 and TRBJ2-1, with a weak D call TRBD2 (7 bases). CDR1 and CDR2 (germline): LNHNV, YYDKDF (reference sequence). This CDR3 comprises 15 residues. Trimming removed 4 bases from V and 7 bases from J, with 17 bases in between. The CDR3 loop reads CATSKGGGPRNEQFF. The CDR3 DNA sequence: TGTGCCACCAGCAAAGGGGGAGGGCCCCGGAATGAGCAGTTCTTC.